The entry below describes one T cell receptor beta chain. The antigen it binds to is not known. Base-call qualities are not available, and no considerably larger clone is one nucleotide away. TCRdb records Illumina HiSeq 2500 as the sequencer. Quantitative 5'-RACE with molecular barcodes was used to prepare TCR beta libraries. The published analysis was carried out like this. To identify disease-linked TCR variants, a new computational method was used, one built on a probabilistic model of VDJ rearrangement. Starting from the raw public reads, TCRdb applied fastp trimming at Q25, assembled clones with MiXCR and retained in-frame beta chains. Identical CDR3 protein sequences are pooled into one entry, listed with their most common genes and DNA. The V and J calls and clone size are TCRdb's, not the authors'. The sample has about 10,000 distinct CDR3 sequences on record, 5.5% to 6.5% of them singletons. Together, the top ten hold around 40% of the sample.

The sample belongs to a study of CD8 T cells in ankylosing spondylitis (dated by TCRdb to between 2016 and 2019). As for the study more broadly: The study set out to find disease-linked TCR variants by profiling T cell receptor beta repertoires in ankylosing spondylitis patients and healthy donors. The full study cohort was made up of about 24 ankylosing spondylitis patients and fewer than 120 healthy donors. Samples of peripheral blood were taken, and for ankylosing spondylitis patients, synovial fluid was collected as well.

The study at large found these results: Blood from ankylosing spondylitis patients appeared to be characterized by a TCR beta motif composed of roughly eight highly homologous amino acid variants. The disease-linked clones were reported as significantly enriched in matched synovial fluid samples from ankylosing spondylitis patients. A CD8+ phenotype was shown by the disease-linked clones, which were found at relatively low frequencies in peripheral blood. Some motif variants had previously been reported in the synovial fluid and blood of reactive arthritis patients, which suggests shared mechanisms of disease initiation.

Reading the germline V gene gives CDR1 SGDLS and CDR2 YYNGEE. From the cysteine up to the phenylalanine, the CDR3 has a length of 14 residues. Kept here is only the CDR3 DNA, which spans 42 bases and is read in frame from base 1. Sample: blood, either unsorted or a sorted T cell fraction (not recorded which). This receptor was obtained from a female donor with ankylosing spondylitis or in good health (not recorded which). The V and J genes are TRBV9 and TRBJ1-5, and 7 bases in between align with TRBD1. The assigned J gene may be wrong: the sequence end matches TRBJ2-3 better. The nucleotide sequence is TGTGCCAGCAGCACCGGGGCAGGGGGACAGCCCCAGTATTTT. Its protein is CASSTGAGGQPQYF.